The subject of this entry is one TCR beta chain. The antigen remains unidentified. A much bigger clone sits one base away, suggesting this may be a read error. TCRdb redid the calling of the reads with MiXCR, one entry per CDR3 protein. The data show some 590,000 distinct CDR3 sequences, roughly 42% seen once. This sample is part of a study of T cell repertoires in cytomegalovirus infection. Study-level background: CMV epitopes, recently identified HLA-C-restricted and well-studied HLA-B-restricted, were used. Indications came from public TCR beta signatures; they pointed to CMV infection and to a matching HLA type. Points from the study as a whole: HLA-C-restricted, CMV-specific TCR beta clonotypes were dominant ex vivo.

The CDR3 sequence is 14 residues long. The germline V gene encodes CDR1 SGHTA and CDR2 FQGNSA. The V end was cut by 4 bases, the J end by 4 bases, with 12 bases between. This TCR was sampled from a human donor in good health (CMV status not recorded). Some clones in this sample may be carry-over from other donors' samples. The input for sequencing was cultured PBMCs, taken from culture after CMV antigen stimulation. The rearrangement joins TRBV7-2 to TRBJ2-3; tentatively, D is TRBD2 (5 bases). The CDR3 spells CASSYSRESDTQYF. Here the CDR3 DNA reads TGTGCCAGCAGCTATTCGAGGGAGTCAGATACGCAGTATTTT.